Shown below are 22 T cell receptor beta chains from a single sample sequenced in a study of T cells expressing NK-cell markers. TCRdb processed the 5' RACE reads again and assigns one entry to each CDR3 protein, with no DNA. The sample features roughly 390,000 distinct CDR3 sequences, with approximately 12% in its top ten. The sequencing sample was made of blood T cells: a sorted CD56 or NKG2C T cell subset, CD4+ or CD8+ T cells, or bulk PBMC T cells (not recorded which). All receptors come from a woman aged 50 to 60 in good health.

The chain carries TRBV4-1 and TRBJ2-1. CDR1 is MGHRA and CDR2 is YSYEKL in the germline V gene. The CDR3 is made up of 14 amino acids. The CDR3 sequence: CASSQASLNNEQFF.

The chain uses TRBV5-1 and TRBJ2-3. The CDR3 spans 14 residues. The germline gives CDR1 SGHRS, CDR2 YFSETQ. The CDR3 protein is CASSPQAGTDTQYF. Full variable domain (rest looked up from reference TRBV5-1 and TRBJ2-3): KAGVTQTPRYLIKTRGQQVTLSCSPISGHRSVSWYQQTPGQGLQFLFEYFSETQRNKGNFPGRFSGRQFSNSRSEMNVSTLELGDSALYLCASSPQAGTDTQYFGPGTRLTVL.

This chain's CDR3 is CASSGPSPPYEQYF. The V and J genes are TRBV7-9 and TRBJ2-7; TCRdb's D gene call, TRBD2, goes unchecked for lack of DNA. Germline V CDR1 and CDR2: SEHNR, FQNEAQ (reference sequence). The CDR3 covers 14 residues.

This sequence joins TRBV10-3 and TRBJ2-7; TCRdb calls TRBD2, which cannot be checked without DNA. Germline V lookup: CDR1 ENHRY, CDR2 SYGVKD. CDR3 length equals 14 residues. CDR3: CAISDPGTNGEQYF.

The chain carries TRBV5-1 and TRBJ2-1; TCRdb reports TRBD2, a call that lacks DNA to check it against. Germline loops: CDR1 SGHRS, CDR2 YFSETQ. The CDR3 consists of 11 residues. The CDR3 here is CASSSGDLQFF.

The J gene is TRBJ2-3, the V gene TRBV5-1; no DNA is available, so the TRBD2 call from TCRdb remains unchecked. The CDR3 is 19 amino acids. Germline CDR1 is SGHRS and CDR2 is YFSETQ. CDR3 loop: CASSLATTGLAGVPDTQYF.

The chain is built from TRBV4-1 and TRBJ1-2; TCRdb gives TRBD1 as the D gene, but with no DNA this cannot be confirmed. The CDR3 has 15 residues. From germline, CDR1 is MGHRA and CDR2 YSYEKL. CDR3 protein: CASSHPTGGNYGYTF.

J is TRBJ2-3 and V is TRBV4-1; TCRdb gives TRBD2 as the D gene, but with no DNA this cannot be confirmed. The germline gives CDR1 MGHRA, CDR2 YSYEKL. The CDR3 is 17 residues long. The CDR3 spells CASSQELAERGTDTQYF.

The chain joins TRBV20-1 to TRBJ1-6; TCRdb's assignment of TRBD1 cannot be checked, as there is no DNA. Germline V CDR1 and CDR2: DFQATT, SNEGSKA (reference sequence). The CDR3 is made up of 14 amino acids. The CDR3 sequence is CSAIRQGANSPLHF.

The chain links TRBV12-3 or TRBV12-4 to TRBJ2-5. The CDR3 has 14 amino acids. Here the CDR3 reads CASSLLLGAETQYF.

The CDR3 reads CASTNVDSNQPQHF. V is TRBV12-3 or TRBV12-4 and J is TRBJ1-5. This CDR3 has 14 residues.

The chain couples TRBV29-1 to TRBJ2-1; the D call of TRBD1 rests on TCRdb alone, since no DNA is present to check it. From germline, CDR1 is SQVTM and CDR2 ANQGSEA. The CDR3 consists of 13 residues. The CDR3: CSVFKLGANEQFF.

This sequence joins TRBV20-1 and TRBJ2-2; absent DNA, TCRdb's TRBD1 call cannot be checked. Germline V gene lookup returns CDR1 DFQATT and CDR2 SNEGSKA (reference sequence). The CDR3 spans 14 residues. The CDR3 sequence is CSARQGVKGGELFF.

V and J are TRBV5-1 and TRBJ2-2; TCRdb's D gene call, TRBD2, goes unchecked for lack of DNA. Germline V lookup: CDR1 SGHRS, CDR2 YFSETQ. CDR3 length: 16 residues. The CDR3: CASSLIGGKNTGELFF.

The chain employs TRBV11-2 and TRBJ2-1; TCRdb proposes TRBD2, but this gene call is untestable without DNA. The CDR3 spans 14 residues. Per germline, CDR1 SGHAT and CDR2 FQNNGV. The CDR3 is CASSLAYGGNEQFF.

This sequence joins TRBV15 and TRBJ2-5; TCRdb designates TRBD2, a call that cannot be tested without DNA. This CDR3 comprises 16 residues. Germline loops: CDR1 LNHNV, CDR2 YYDKDF (reference sequence). This CDR3 reads CATSRDSGLARETQYF.

J is TRBJ1-1 and V is TRBV7-8; as DNA is missing, the TRBD1 call by TCRdb cannot be tested. The CDR3 is made up of 15 amino acids. From germline, CDR1 is SGHVS and CDR2 FQNEAQ. CDR3 sequence reads: CASSRSDRGSSEAFF.

The chain is built from TRBV11-2 and TRBJ2-1; the TCRdb call, TRBD2, lacks DNA for checking. This CDR3 has 21 residues. Per germline, CDR1 SGHAT and CDR2 FQNNGV. The chain's CDR3 is CASSLVLAGGVLGVVYNEQFF.

CDR3 loop: CASSQVRSYNEQFF. The chain has TRBV14 and TRBJ2-1. The germline gives CDR1 SGHDN, CDR2 FVKESK. The CDR3 is made up of 14 amino acids. The entire variable domain, with the rest obtained from reference TRBV14 and TRBJ2-1, is as follows: EAGVTQFPSHSVIEKGQTVTLRCDPISGHDNLYWYRRVMGKEIKFLLHFVKESKQDESGMPNNRFLAERTGGTYSTLKVQPAELEDSGVYFCASSQVRSYNEQFFGPGTRLTVL.

This chain links TRBV9 with TRBJ2-2; absent DNA, TCRdb's TRBD1 call cannot be checked. The length of the CDR3 is 13 residues. CDR1 is SGDLS and CDR2 is YYNGEE in the germline V gene. The CDR3 spells CASNRDGTGELFF.

V usage is TRBV7-7 and J usage is TRBJ2-2; TCRdb selects TRBD2, and the lack of DNA leaves this call unchecked. The V gene's germline CDR1 is SSHAT and CDR2 FNYEAQ (reference sequence). This CDR3 spans 15 amino acids. The CDR3 spells CASSPSLAGAGELFF.

The gene calls are TRBV7-9 and TRBJ2-1; TCRdb's D call of TRBD2 is untestable without DNA. This CDR3 region has 15 residues. Germline CDR1 and CDR2: SEHNR and FQNEAQ (reference sequence). CDR3 loop: CASSLASGGSSEQFF.